Below are 25 T cell receptor beta chains sequenced from a single sample in a study of T cell repertoires in ileal Crohn's disease. TCRdb's table, derived via immunoSEQ multiplex PCR, lists solely in-frame clones and lacks some. Altogether 15,000 or so clones are present, 70% to 90% being singletons, with the ten largest covering around 5.6%. The sample was ileal tissue. These receptors all come from an adult with Crohn's disease.

V gene TRBV7-3 combines with J gene TRBJ2-5, with 8 bases that match TRBD2. Germline V gene lookup returns CDR1 SGHTA and CDR2 FQGTGA. V lost 1 base, J lost 5 bases, and 6 bases stayed unmatched. There are 15 residues in the CDR3. CDR3 nucleotide sequence: TGTGCCAGCAGCTTAATGGCGGGAGGCGGGGAGACCCAGTACTTC. Protein sequence: CASSLMAGGGETQYF.

This clone was found once. The chain is built from TRBV5-1 and TRBJ1-1, with 7 bases aligning to TRBD1. The CDR3 spans 16 residues. Germline CDR1 reads SGHRS; CDR2 reads YFSETQ. J was trimmed by 6 bases and V by 2 bases; bases with no gene match: 13. CDR3 coding DNA: TGCGCCAGCAGCTTCACACCTCCGTCGACAGGGCCTGAAGCTTTCTTT. Its protein is CASSFTPPSTGPEAFF.

The rearrangement joins TRBV5-5 to TRBJ2-3, with D possibly TRBD1 on 5 matching bases. V gave up 2 bases and J gave up 4 bases, with 11 bases separating them. CDR1 and CDR2 from the germline V gene are SGHKS and YYEKEE (reference sequence). The CDR3 consists of 14 residues. DNA of the CDR3: TGTGCCAGCAGCTTAACAGGCACTTCAGATACGCAGTATTTT. Encoded protein: CASSLTGTSDTQYF. The full variable domain, in which reference TRBV5-5 and TRBJ2-3 provide the parts outside the CDR3, is DAGVTQSPTHLIKTRGQQVTLRCSPISGHKSVSWYQQVLGQGPQFIFQYYEKEERGRGNFPDRFSARQFPNYSSELNVNALLLGDSALYLCASSLTGTSDTQYFGPGTRLTVL.

This chain links TRBV10-3 with TRBJ2-7, with 9 nucleotides matching TRBD1. The CDR3 extends over 11 amino acids. Losses at the gene ends were 10 bases for V and 4 bases for J; bases not matched to a gene: 2. Germline V gives CDR1 ENHRY, CDR2 SYGVKD. CDR3 sequence: CATQGAYEQYF. In DNA form, the CDR3 reads TGTGCCACACAGGGGGCGTACGAGCAGTACTTC.

This sequence joins TRBV7-3 and TRBJ2-2; 7 bases agree with TRBD1. CDR3 length: 14 amino acids. In germline, CDR1 is SGHTA, CDR2 FQGTGA. The J segment lost 7 bases and the V segment lost 5 bases, leaving 7 bases of the junction unmatched. DNA of the CDR3: TGTGCCAGCAGCCGGACAGGTGCGGTCGGGGAGCTGTTTTTT. This sequence encodes CASSRTGAVGELFF. The variable domain in full, with the rest retrieved from reference TRBV7-3 and TRBJ2-2, is GAGVSQTPSNKVTEKGKYVELRCDPISGHTALYWYRQSLGQGPEFLIYFQGTGAADDSGLPNDRFFAVRPEGSVSTLKIQRTERGDSAVYLCASSRTGAVGELFFGEGSRLTVL.

V usage is TRBV12-2 and J usage is TRBJ2-7; the DNA was not used to check the table's D call, TRBD2. TRBV12-2 is labeled a pseudogene. This CDR3 contains 17 residues. This chain's CDR3 is CASRLGTGVGPRDEQYF. DNA of the CDR3: TGTGCAAGTCGCTTAGGAACGGGAGTAGGCCCTCGCGACGAGCAGTACTTC.

The chain uses TRBV27 and TRBJ1-6, with TRBD1 matching 8 bases. V was clipped by 1 base and J by 0 bases; unmatched bases: 11. CDR1 and CDR2 from the germline V gene are MNHEY and SMNVEV (reference sequence). The CDR3 covers 20 residues. For the CDR3, the DNA is TGTGCCAGCAGTTTATTCCACCGGGACAGGAGGAGCTCCTATAATTCACCCCTCCACTTT. Protein product: CASSLFHRDRRSSYNSPLHF.

The chain couples TRBV27 to TRBJ1-2, with a weak D call TRBD1 (5 bases). Germline CDR1 reads MNHEY; CDR2 reads SMNVEV (reference sequence). The CDR3 spans 13 residues. V was shortened by 3 bases and J by 4 bases, with 9 bases between the two germline ends. CDR3 sequence (DNA): TGTGCCAGCAGTTTCAGGGAAGGCTATGGCTACACCTTC. It codes for CASSFREGYGYTF.

V gene TRBV27 combines with J gene TRBJ1-2; unclear D gene. CDR1 MNHEY and CDR2 SMNVEV come from the germline V gene (reference sequence). This CDR3 contains 16 residues. V lost 5 bases to trimming and J lost 5 bases, with 21 bases between them. The CDR3 sequence: CASSGERSPPGYGYTF. CDR3 nucleotide sequence: TGTGCCAGCAGTGGAGAACGGTCCCCCCCCGGATATGGCTACACCTTC.

V gene TRBV7-2 combines with J gene TRBJ2-7; 9 nucleotides align to TRBD2. Germline CDR1 SGHTA, CDR2 FQGNSA. Trimming removed 2 bases from V and 5 bases from J; junction bases left unmatched: 4. The CDR3 sequence is 14 residues long. Here the CDR3 DNA reads TGTGCCAGCAGCTTAAGTAGGACTAGCGACGAGCAGTACTTC. Translation gives CASSLSRTSDEQYF.

This clone was counted only a few times. The genes are TRBV29-1 and TRBJ2-5; D remains unclear. Germline loops: CDR1 SQVTM, CDR2 ANQGSEA. V was cut by 3 bases and J by 6 bases, with 11 bases left in between. The CDR3 consists of 12 residues. The CDR3 nucleotides read TGCAGCGTTGAGGTTTTGCGGCAGACCCAGTACTTC. Its protein product is CSVEVLRQTQYF.

The chain couples TRBV2 to TRBJ1-6; the match to TRBD1 covers 8 bases. Per germline, CDR1 SNHLY and CDR2 FYNNEI. The CDR3 consists of 16 residues. Trimming at V came to 7 bases and at J to 4 bases, leaving 9 bases not matched to a gene. In nucleotides, the CDR3 is TGTGCCAGCACCACAGGGGGGGCCCTTTATAATTCACCCCTCCACTTT. This codes for CASTTGGALYNSPLHF.

The V call is TRBV5-6, the J call TRBJ2-1; maybe TRBD2 (6 bases). This CDR3 comprises 13 residues. Trimming took off 4 bases at V and 9 bases at J, with 14 bases between the two ends. Germline V lookup: CDR1 SGHDT, CDR2 YYEEEE. This CDR3 reads CASSGGGQGEQFF. In DNA form, the CDR3 reads TGTGCCAGCAGCGGGGGAGGCCAAGGTGAGCAGTTCTTC.

This clone was observed a few times. J is TRBJ2-7 and V is TRBV4-2; 11 bases match TRBD2. J was trimmed by 3 bases and V by 0 bases; bases with no gene match: 4. The CDR3 has 16 amino acids. CDR1 and CDR2 from the germline V gene are LGHNA and YNFKEQ. The CDR3 here is CASSQDPGTSGYEQYF. Here the CDR3 DNA reads TGTGCCAGCAGCCAAGATCCAGGGACTAGCGGCTACGAGCAGTACTTC.

The chain recombines TRBV6-1 with TRBJ2-1, with 8 bases identical to TRBD2. Per germline, CDR1 MNHNS and CDR2 SASEGT. Trimming removed 2 bases from V and 5 bases from J; junction bases left unmatched: 2. CDR3 length equals 14 residues. The CDR3 bases are TGTGCCAGCAGTGAACAGCGGGGGAACAATGAGCAGTTCTTC. This codes for CASSEQRGNNEQFF.

The rearrangement links TRBV18 to TRBJ2-3; 7 nucleotides align to TRBD2. The CDR3 contains 17 residues. Germline V gene data show CDR1 as KGHSH and CDR2 as LQKENI. V was clipped by 3 bases and J by 2 bases; unmatched bases: 11. This CDR3 reads CASSPGRLAAPTDTQYF. In DNA form, the CDR3 reads TGTGCCAGCTCACCCGGCCGCCTAGCGGCTCCCACAGATACGCAGTATTTT. The variable domain in full, completed from reference TRBV18 and TRBJ2-3, reads NAGVMQNPRHLVRRRGQEARLRCSPMKGHSHVYWYRQLPEEGLKFMVYLQKENIIDESGMPKERFSAEFPKEGPSILRIQQVVRGDSAAYFCASSPGRLAAPTDTQYFGPGTRLTVL.

The V call is TRBV25-1, the J call TRBJ1-1; a weak D match, TRBD1 (5 bases). V was pared by 8 bases and J by 0 bases, with 10 bases between. The CDR3 runs to 13 residues. In germline, CDR1 is MGHDK, CDR2 SYGVNS. The CDR3 DNA reads TGTGCCAGCGGGGGGACTGTGAACACTGAAGCTTTCTTT. It yields the protein CASGGTVNTEAFF.

This chain links TRBV6-1 with TRBJ1-3, with TRBD1 as a possible D gene (5 bases). The CDR3 loop spans 14 amino acids. Trimming cost V 7 bases and J 2 bases, with 12 bases left between them. Germline V gene lookup returns CDR1 MNHNS and CDR2 SASEGT. This CDR3 is CASTAGPTGNTIYF. Written as DNA, the CDR3 is TGTGCCAGCACGGCAGGGCCGACTGGAAACACCATATATTTT.

J is TRBJ2-7 and V is TRBV19; 9 positions match TRBD1. V shed 0 bases and J 8 bases; nucleotides not matched to a gene: 8. Germline values: CDR1 LNHDA, CDR2 SQIVND (reference sequence). CDR3 length equals 15 residues. CDR3 region: CASSIDPTGQGQQYF. As DNA, the CDR3 is TGTGCCAGTAGTATAGACCCCACTGGACAGGGGCAGCAGTACTTC.

The chain uses TRBV7-9 and TRBJ2-7; 10 nucleotides match TRBD2. Germline V gene sequence: CDR1 SEHNR, CDR2 FQNEAQ (reference sequence). The CDR3 is made up of 15 amino acids. V was clipped by 6 bases and J by 7 bases; unmatched bases: 12. CDR3 sequence reads: CASSSILAGEREQYF. The CDR3 DNA reads TGTGCCAGCAGTTCGATTCTAGCGGGAGAAAGAGAGCAGTACTTC.

The chain uses TRBV5-1 and TRBJ2-7, with a tentative D call TRBD2 (5 bases). The V gene lost 3 bases and the J gene lost 4 bases, with 17 bases spanning the gap. CDR3 size: 15 residues. Germline assignment: CDR1 SGHRS and CDR2 YFSETQ. DNA of the CDR3: TGCGCCAGCAGCTCCGACCCAGGTGGGAGTTACGAGCAGTACTTC. It is translated as CASSSDPGGSYEQYF.

This clone has only a few counts. The chain joins TRBV27 to TRBJ1-1; TRBD1 aligns across 11 bases. This CDR3 spans 15 amino acids. V was clipped by 6 bases and J by 1 base; unmatched bases: 4. Germline loops: CDR1 MNHEY, CDR2 SMNVEV (reference sequence). In DNA form, the CDR3 reads TGTGCCAGCAGGGCGGGACAGGGGGGGAACACTGAAGCTTTCTTT. Translated, it gives CASRAGQGGNTEAFF.

The V gene is TRBV2, the J gene TRBJ1-5; 7 nucleotides align to TRBD1. Losses at the gene ends were 5 bases for V and 8 bases for J; bases not matched to a gene: 12. Germline V CDR1 and CDR2: SNHLY, FYNNEI. The CDR3 runs 15 residues. Here the CDR3 reads CASSTRDSLEEPQHF. CDR3 nucleotides: TGTGCCAGCAGTACCCGGGACAGCCTTGAAGAGCCCCAGCATTTT.

This chain joins TRBV7-9 and TRBJ1-1; the D gene is possibly TRBD1 (5 bases). Between the trimmed V and J ends, which lost 1 base and 3 bases, there was a span of 9 bases. From germline, CDR1 is SEHNR and CDR2 FQNEAQ (reference sequence). This CDR3 is built from 14 residues. The CDR3 nucleotides are TGTGCCAGCAGCTTAGAAGGGGCGGACACTGAAGCTTTCTTT. This translates into CASSLEGADTEAFF.

This chain joins TRBV2 and TRBJ1-5, with TRBD1 identical over 8 bases. The ends lost 6 bases at V and 5 bases at J; junction bases unmatched: 15. This CDR3 comprises 17 residues. Germline CDR1 reads SNHLY; CDR2 reads FYNNEI. This chain's CDR3 is CASSQGPRTGRYQPQHF. DNA for the CDR3: TGTGCCAGCAGCCAAGGTCCTCGGACAGGGAGGTATCAGCCCCAGCATTTT.